This passage covers 10 T cell receptor beta chains from one sample sequenced in a study of control samples from healthy donors and cancer patients (dated by TCRdb to 2018 to 2020). The method behind the library was the immunoSEQ multiplex PCR assay. What TCRdb holds here is the immuneACCESS table cut down to in-frame rearrangements. Part of the clones is not present; checked against another copy, under half of the missing clones reflect an unresolved V gene, and the others are unexplained. Within this sample are some 130,000 clones, with roughly 90% of them counted one time only. The ten largest clones represent about 2.3% of the sample. Sequenced sample: blood. The receptors were gathered from a man between 40 and 49 years old in good health.

V usage is TRBV15 and J usage is TRBJ1-5, with a tentative D call TRBD1 (5 bases). In germline, CDR1 is LNHNV, CDR2 YYDKDF (reference sequence). The germline V and J ends were trimmed by 5 bases and 9 bases, with 11 bases remaining between them. CDR3 size: 12 residues. This CDR3 is CATSVWRGPQHF. CDR3 bases: TGTGCCACCAGCGTGTGGAGGGGGCCCCAGCATTTT.

The V and J genes are TRBV5-1 and TRBJ2-7; TRBD2 agrees at 9 bases. There are 15 residues in the CDR3. CDR1 is SGHRS and CDR2 is YFSETQ in the germline V gene. Germline trimming cut 5 bases from V and 7 bases from J; bases unmatched to any gene: 13. The chain's CDR3 is CASRLSGGPDWEQYF. The CDR3 nucleotides are TGCGCCAGCAGACTAAGCGGGGGGCCCGACTGGGAGCAGTACTTC.

The chain links TRBV11-2 to TRBJ2-3; 10 bases are a match to TRBD2. Germline CDR1 reads SGHAT; CDR2 reads FQNNGV. The CDR3 covers 15 residues. V shed 6 bases and J 5 bases; nucleotides not matched to a gene: 8. The CDR3 protein is CASRKERGGIDTQYF. The DNA of the CDR3 is TGTGCCAGCAGGAAAGAGCGGGGGGGCATAGATACGCAGTATTTT.

The V call is TRBV5-1, the J call TRBJ2-5; TRBD2 might be the D (5 bases). This CDR3 region has 14 residues. Trimming shortened V by 0 bases and J by 2 bases, and 8 bases separated the two germline ends. Germline-derived CDR1 and CDR2 are SGHRS and YFSETQ. CDR3: CASSLVSGQETQYF. The CDR3 DNA follows: TGCGCCAGCAGCTTGGTCTCGGGACAAGAGACCCAGTACTTC.

This chain joins TRBV30 and TRBJ2-2, with 8 bases identical to TRBD1. The CDR3 extends over 14 amino acids. The V gene's germline CDR1 is GTSNPN and CDR2 SVGIG (reference sequence). The V gene end was trimmed by 3 bases and the J gene end by 8 bases; junction bases not matched to a gene: 8. The CDR3 spells CAWRGQDLLGELFF. The CDR3 coding sequence is TGTGCCTGGAGGGGACAGGACTTACTGGGGGAGCTGTTTTTT.

The chain's CDR3 is CASSLWAGVSYNEQFF. DNA of the CDR3: TGTGCCAGCAGCTTGTGGGCGGGGGTCTCCTACAATGAGCAGTTCTTC. The J gene is TRBJ2-1, the V gene TRBV5-8; 7 nucleotides agree with TRBD2. J was trimmed by 0 bases and V by 1 base; bases with no gene match: 4. The CDR3 is 16 amino acids. Germline V gene lookup returns CDR1 SGHTS and CDR2 YDEGEE. Based on the CDR3 plus reference TRBV5-8 and TRBJ2-1, the full variable domain is EAGVTQSPTHLIKTRGQQATLRCSPISGHTSVYWYQQALGLGLQFLLWYDEGEERNRGNFPPRFSGRQFPNYSSELNVNALELEDSALYLCASSLWAGVSYNEQFFGPGTRLTVL.

V is TRBV9 and J is TRBJ2-1, with D possibly matching TRBD2 (6 bases). Germline loops: CDR1 SGDLS, CDR2 YYNGEE. This CDR3 comprises 17 residues. The V end was cut by 0 bases, the J end by 3 bases, with 16 bases between. The CDR3 nucleotides are TGTGCCAGCAGCGTAGACCCGCCCTCGGGGGTCTACAATGAGCAGTTCTTC. Its translation: CASSVDPPSGVYNEQFF. Filled out from reference TRBV9 and TRBJ2-1, the complete variable domain reads DSGVTQTPKHLITATGQRVTLRCSPRSGDLSVYWYQQSLDQGLQFLIQYYNGEERAKGNILERFSAQQFPDLHSELNLSSLELGDSALYFCASSVDPPSGVYNEQFFGPGTRLTVL.

This chain joins TRBV5-1 and TRBJ2-5; perhaps TRBD2 as D (6 bases). Germline V gene sequence: CDR1 SGHRS, CDR2 YFSETQ. This CDR3 spans 15 amino acids. Trimming shortened V by 4 bases and J by 4 bases, and 17 bases separated the two germline ends. This CDR3 reads CASSRAGGMGETQYF. The CDR3 coding sequence is TGCGCCAGCAGCCGGGCCGGGGGAATGGGAGAGACCCAGTACTTC.

In DNA form, the CDR3 reads TGTGCCAGCAGCTCACCGGGACAGGGGGCAGATACGCAGTATTTT. Its translation: CASSSPGQGADTQYF. This chain joins TRBV7-3 and TRBJ2-3, with 11 bases lining up with TRBD1. The CDR3 spans 15 residues. The germline CDR1 and CDR2 sequences are SGHTA and FQGTGA. The V and J ends lost 4 bases and 4 bases, in that order; junction bases with no gene match: 4.

This chain uses TRBV10-3 with TRBJ1-1; perhaps TRBD1 as D (5 bases). Germline CDR1 is ENHRY and CDR2 is SYGVKD. The CDR3 extends over 13 amino acids. V was cut by 6 bases and J by 3 bases, with 11 bases left in between. The CDR3 region has the DNA TGTGCCATCAGCCCACAACAGGACACTGAAGCTTTCTTT. As protein: CAISPQQDTEAFF.